Each of the 4 T cell receptor beta chains below was sequenced from the same sample in a study of T cells in narcolepsy (dated by TCRdb to the late 2010s). Library construction relied on the immunoSEQ multiplex PCR assay. Not all clones reach the TCRdb copy of this immuneACCESS table, which keeps in-frame sequences only. Checked studies attribute under half of the gap to unresolved V genes and leave the rest unexplained. The sample data list around 25,000 clones, and about 80% of these were observed just once. The ten most abundant clones make up approximately 0.7% of the sample. Sequenced sample: CD45RA- memory CD4+ T cells from PBMCs. Interpreted using the paper, the cell subset or site label stands for: memory T cells sorted ex vivo from peripheral blood. Every receptor here comes from a human donor with narcolepsy.

V gene TRBV9 combines with J gene TRBJ2-6, with a weak D call TRBD1 (5 bases). Germline CDR1 SGDLS, CDR2 YYNGEE. The CDR3 covers 16 residues. The V gene lost 4 bases and the J gene lost 1 base, with 12 bases spanning the gap. CDR3: CASSYTQGSGANVLTF. In DNA form, the CDR3 reads TGTGCCAGCAGCTACACGCAGGGTTCTGGGGCCAACGTCCTGACTTTC.

The V gene is TRBV10-3, the J gene TRBJ1-2; weak D call: TRBD1 (6 bases). The V gene's germline CDR1 is ENHRY and CDR2 SYGVKD. The CDR3 sequence is 14 residues long. Deletions cut 4 bases from V and 8 bases from J, with 17 bases between. Here the CDR3 reads CAISAGGMQEGYTF. As DNA, the CDR3 is TGTGCCATCAGTGCCGGGGGCATGCAAGAAGGCTACACCTTC.

This clone was seen only a few times. The chain combines TRBV20-1 with TRBJ2-5, with unresolved D. The CDR3 consists of 10 residues. V was cut by 3 bases and J by 4 bases, with 3 bases left in between. Germline V gene sequence: CDR1 DFQATT, CDR2 SNEGSKA (reference sequence). CDR3 protein: CSASSETQYF. In nucleotides, the CDR3 is TGCAGTGCTAGTTCAGAGACCCAGTACTTC.

The chain couples TRBV9 to TRBJ2-3; D remains ambiguous. The CDR3 is made up of 14 amino acids. Trimming took off 1 base at V and 2 bases at J, with 8 bases between the two ends. Germline V gene data show CDR1 as SGDLS and CDR2 as YYNGEE. In nucleotides, the CDR3 is TGTGCCAGCAGCGTACTTGGCAACACAGATACGCAGTATTTT. Its protein is CASSVLGNTDTQYF.